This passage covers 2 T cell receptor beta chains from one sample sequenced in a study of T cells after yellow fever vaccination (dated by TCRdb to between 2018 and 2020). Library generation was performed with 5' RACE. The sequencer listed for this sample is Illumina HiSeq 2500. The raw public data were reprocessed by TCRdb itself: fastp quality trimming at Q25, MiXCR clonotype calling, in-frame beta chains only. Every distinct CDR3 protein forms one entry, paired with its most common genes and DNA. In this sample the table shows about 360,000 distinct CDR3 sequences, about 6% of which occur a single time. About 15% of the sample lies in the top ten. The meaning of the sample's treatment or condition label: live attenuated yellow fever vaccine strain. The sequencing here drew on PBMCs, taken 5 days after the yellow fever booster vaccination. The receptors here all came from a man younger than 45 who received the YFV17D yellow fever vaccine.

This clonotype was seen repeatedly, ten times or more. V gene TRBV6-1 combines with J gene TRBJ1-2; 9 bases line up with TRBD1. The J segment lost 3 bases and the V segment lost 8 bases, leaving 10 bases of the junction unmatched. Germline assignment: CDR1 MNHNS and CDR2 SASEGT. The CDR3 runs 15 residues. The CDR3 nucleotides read TGTGCCAGCGGGTCCCGGGACAGGGTGGACTATGGCTACACCTTC. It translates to CASGSRDRVDYGYTF.

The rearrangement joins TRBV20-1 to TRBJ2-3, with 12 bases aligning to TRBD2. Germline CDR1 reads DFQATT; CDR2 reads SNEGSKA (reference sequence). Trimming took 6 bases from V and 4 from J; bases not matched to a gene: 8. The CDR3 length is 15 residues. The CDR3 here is CSAADPSGRADTQYF. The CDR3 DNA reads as TGCAGTGCCGCCGATCCTAGCGGGAGGGCAGATACGCAGTATTTT.